This T cell receptor (beta chain) was sequenced for a study of CD8 T cells in Susac syndrome. The CDR3 runs to 14 residues. With 3 bases clipped from V and 10 bases from J, the junction kept 11 bases outside the gene matches. The V gene's germline CDR1 is SGDLS and CDR2 YYNGEE. Random hexamers served to reverse transcribe roughly 0.45 to 1 ug RNA. TCRdb passed the immunoSEQ multiplex PCR reads through MiXCR, listing each CDR3 protein once. The sample records about 210,000 distinct CDR3 sequences, about 94% being singletons. TEMRA cells underwent FACS enrichment and CD8+ and CD4+ T cells underwent negative isolation.

The gene calls are TRBV9 and TRBJ1-1, with 8 bases that match TRBD1. The clonotype was recovered from a human donor with Susac syndrome. The sequenced sample consisted of CD4+ T cells from PBMCs. In DNA, the CDR3 is TGTGCCAGCAGCGCAAGGCAGGGGGCTATGGGAGCTTTCTTT. Translated, it gives CASSARQGAMGAFF. The full variable domain, completed using reference TRBV9 and TRBJ1-1, is DSGVTQTPKHLITATGQRVTLRCSPRSGDLSVYWYQQSLDQGLQFLIQYYNGEERAKGNILERFSAQQFPDLHSELNLSSLELGDSALYFCASSARQGAMGAFFGQGTRLTVV.